The source of this T cell receptor beta chain is a study of cytomegalovirus exposure and HLA in healthy donors. This CDR3 is 16 amino acids long. The V gene's germline CDR1 is MNHEY and CDR2 SVGAGI. Trimming removed 3 bases from V and 5 bases from J, with 19 bases in between. PCR employed 60 Vbeta and 13 Jbeta primers. Clones were read by immunoSEQ multiplex PCR, and TCRdb kept only the in-frame ones, dropping some. The sample consists of about 150,000 clones, approximately 81% of them appearing once. This clonotype was sampled from a man younger than 30 in good health and CMV-seronegative. The sequencing input was PBMCs. The V and J genes are TRBV6-5 and TRBJ1-1, with TRBD1 as a possible D gene (5 bases). Written as DNA, the CDR3 is TGTGCCAGCAGTTATTGGAGTTACAAGGGGAGGACTGAAGCTTTCTTT. Its protein product is CASSYWSYKGRTEAFF.